These 14 T cell receptor beta chains were all obtained from the same sample, sequenced in a study of T-cell memory formation after mild COVID-19. One entry per CDR3 protein, called by TCRdb with MiXCR from the 5' RACE reads. The table records approximately 44,000 distinct CDR3 sequences, about 7.1% of them present only once. Sample: PBMCs or a T cell subset sorted from them (not recorded which). The receptors originated from a young man who had mild COVID-19 (a few samples of this study predate the infection). Cell type and time point are not known.

The chain has TRBV4-2 and TRBJ2-3; D uncertain. Deletions cut 1 base from V and 0 bases from J, with 11 bases between. From germline, CDR1 is LGHNA and CDR2 YNFKEQ. This CDR3 is built from 16 residues. The CDR3 nucleotides read TGTGCCAGCAGCCAAGCCACAATCGCAAGCACAGATACGCAGTATTTT. Translation: CASSQATIASTDTQYF.

This clonotype has ten or more counts. The V call is TRBV7-2, the J call TRBJ1-4; D is possibly TRBD1 (6 bases). The CDR3 extends over 15 amino acids. V lost 5 bases, J lost 6 bases, and 16 bases lay in between. Looked up from germline, CDR1 is SGHTA and CDR2 is FQGNSA. The CDR3 DNA sequence: TGTGCCAGCAGCCGAGGACAGACTAAACATGAAAAACTGTTTTTT. It yields the protein CASSRGQTKHEKLFF.

This clonotype was seen only a few times. The chain employs TRBV4-2 and TRBJ2-1; 10 bases agree with TRBD2. The CDR3 covers 15 residues. Germline-derived CDR1 and CDR2 are LGHNA and YNFKEQ. V gave up 8 bases and J gave up 7 bases; unmatched junction bases: 11. CDR3: CASGTSVPPGNEQFF. CDR3 nucleotide sequence: TGTGCCAGCGGGACTAGCGTCCCTCCCGGGAATGAGCAGTTCTTC.

This clonotype showed up just once. The gene calls are TRBV11-3 and TRBJ2-1, with D hard to call. CDR1 SGHNT and CDR2 YENEEA come from the germline V gene. CDR3 length: 15 residues. Trimming removed 1 base from V and 12 bases from J, with 19 bases in between. The CDR3 DNA follows: TGTGCCAGCAGCTTAGGGACGTGGCCAACTGTAGGGCAGTTCTTC. It yields the protein CASSLGTWPTVGQFF.

This clonotype occurred a few times. The chain links TRBV7-2 to TRBJ2-6; TRBD2 might be the D (5 bases). This CDR3 is built from 15 residues. The V and J ends lost 5 bases and 0 bases respectively, with 8 bases between them. Germline CDR1 SGHTA, CDR2 FQGNSA. CDR3: CASSNRDSGANVLTF. The DNA of the CDR3 is TGTGCCAGCAGCAATCGGGACTCTGGGGCCAACGTCCTGACTTTC. Looking up the rest from reference TRBV7-2 and TRBJ2-6 gives the full variable domain: GAGVSQSPSNKVTEKGKDVELRCDPISGHTALYWYRQSLGQGLEFLIYFQGNSAPDKSGLPSDRFSAERTGGSVSTLTIQRTQQEDSAVYLCASSNRDSGANVLTFGAGSRLTVL.

This clonotype was picked up a small number of times. This rearrangement joins TRBV4-2 to TRBJ2-7; D gene ambiguous. Germline V gives CDR1 LGHNA, CDR2 YNFKEQ. Deletions cut 0 bases from V and 3 bases from J, with 12 bases between. The CDR3 is 15 amino acids. The CDR3 spells CASSQDYYSVYEQYF. CDR3 nucleotides: TGTGCCAGCAGCCAAGATTATTACTCAGTCTACGAGCAGTACTTC.

The chain recombines TRBV18 with TRBJ1-5; 11 bases are a match to TRBD1. CDR1 is KGHSH and CDR2 is LQKENI in the germline V gene. The ends lost 2 bases at V and 6 bases at J; junction bases unmatched: 6. CDR3 length equals 16 residues. CDR3 DNA: TGTGCCAGCTCACCAACAGGACAGGGGGCGGGTCAGCCCCAGCATTTT. It specifies CASSPTGQGAGQPQHF. Full variable domain (remainder filled in from reference TRBV18 and TRBJ1-5): NAGVMQNPRHLVRRRGQEARLRCSPMKGHSHVYWYRQLPEEGLKFMVYLQKENIIDESGMPKERFSAEFPKEGPSILRIQQVVRGDSAAYFCASSPTGQGAGQPQHFGDGTRLSIL.

DNA for the CDR3: TGTGCCAGCACCGCCTCTTTAGGGGTAGCTGGAAACACCATATATTTT. Amino acids: CASTASLGVAGNTIYF. V is TRBV7-9 and J is TRBJ1-3; possibly TRBD1 for D (5 bases). The ends were cut back, 7 bases at V and 2 bases at J, with 18 bases in the middle. The germline V gene encodes CDR1 SEHNR and CDR2 FQNEAQ (reference sequence). CDR3 size: 16 residues.

This rearrangement joins TRBV30 to TRBJ1-1, with D possibly being TRBD1 (5 bases). Trimming pared 6 bases from V and 4 bases from J, leaving 18 bases between. This CDR3 contains 14 residues. Germline values: CDR1 GTSNPN, CDR2 SVGIG (reference sequence). The CDR3 reads CACAWSGTLTEAFF. The CDR3 DNA reads TGTGCCTGCGCCTGGTCCGGGACCCTCACTGAAGCTTTCTTT.

This clonotype showed up just a few times. V usage is TRBV4-1 and J usage is TRBJ1-1, with 9 bases fitting TRBD1. The trim removed 4 bases at V and 1 base at J, leaving 10 bases unmatched. CDR3 length equals 17 residues. Looked up from germline, CDR1 is MGHRA and CDR2 is YSYEKL. The CDR3 is CASSPLDRGVRNTEAFF. DNA of the CDR3: TGCGCCAGCAGCCCCCTGGACAGGGGTGTTCGGAACACTGAAGCTTTCTTT.

This clonotype was seen many times. The J gene is TRBJ2-3, the V gene TRBV4-3; 7 nucleotides agree with TRBD2. This CDR3 has 16 residues. Germline CDR1 is LGHNA and CDR2 is YSLEER. The junction had 5 bases not matched to a gene; V was cut back by 0 bases and J by 2 bases. CDR3 coding DNA: TGCGCCAGCAGCCAAGAAGGTCTAGCGGACACAGATACGCAGTATTTT. Protein sequence: CASSQEGLADTDTQYF.

This clonotype was found many times. This chain joins TRBV5-1 and TRBJ1-4, with TRBD1 matching over 7 bases. Germline loops: CDR1 SGHRS, CDR2 YFSETQ. This CDR3 has 14 amino acids. V dropped 2 bases and J dropped 4; count of bases not matched to a gene: 2. The CDR3 region is CASSFGTDNEKLFF. The CDR3 nucleotides are TGCGCCAGCAGCTTCGGGACAGATAATGAAAAACTGTTTTTT. The complete variable domain, with remaining parts taken from reference TRBV5-1 and TRBJ1-4, reads KAGVTQTPRYLIKTRGQQVTLSCSPISGHRSVSWYQQTPGQGLQFLFEYFSETQRNKGNFPGRFSGRQFSNSRSEMNVSTLELGDSALYLCASSFGTDNEKLFFGSGTQLSVL.

In its sample, this clonotype was seen many times. The chain uses TRBV29-1 and TRBJ2-5; 7 positions match TRBD1. The CDR3 has 12 amino acids. Germline V gene data show CDR1 as SQVTM and CDR2 as ANQGSEA. The J segment lost 5 bases and the V segment lost 7 bases, leaving 7 bases of the junction unmatched. Here the CDR3 reads CSGRQGVETQYF. CDR3 in DNA: TGCAGCGGACGACAGGGAGTTGAGACCCAGTACTTC.

This clonotype came up many times. The chain is built from TRBV20-1 and TRBJ2-1; the match to TRBD2 covers 10 bases. CDR3 length equals 15 residues. Germline CDR1 DFQATT, CDR2 SNEGSKA (reference sequence). CDR3: CSPLPGLAAYNEQFF. In nucleotides, the CDR3 is TGCAGCCCCCTACCAGGACTAGCGGCCTACAATGAGCAGTTCTTC.